Shown below are 16 T cell receptor beta chains from a single sample sequenced in a study of CD8 T cells in ankylosing spondylitis. A single record per CDR3 protein comes from TCRdb applying MiXCR to the 5' RACE reads. The table records around 300,000 distinct CDR3 sequences, about 9.9% of them present only once. The sequenced sample consisted of blood, either unsorted or a sorted T cell fraction (not recorded which). The source of these receptors is a female donor with ankylosing spondylitis or in good health (not recorded which).

This clonotype was seen a few times. The chain employs TRBV7-2 and TRBJ2-3; 9 bases line up with TRBD2. V was clipped by 3 bases and J by 6 bases; unmatched bases: 4. Germline V gene sequence: CDR1 SGHTA, CDR2 FQGNSA. The CDR3 sequence is 14 residues long. For the CDR3, the DNA is TGTGCCAGCAGCTTTAGCGGGAGCGCGGATACGCAGTATTTT. Amino acid sequence: CASSFSGSADTQYF.

The genes are TRBV6-1 and TRBJ2-2; possibly TRBD1 or TRBD2 for D (5 bases each). The V end was cut by 7 bases, the J end by 7 bases, with 16 bases between. CDR1 and CDR2 from the germline V gene are MNHNS and SASEGT. This CDR3 is 14 amino acids long. The CDR3, as DNA: TGTGCCAGCATCACATGGGGGTGGAACGGGGAGCTGTTTTTT. It specifies CASITWGWNGELFF.

This clonotype was seen at least ten times. V usage is TRBV5-1 and J usage is TRBJ1-1; the D is unclear. V gave up 5 bases and J gave up 2 bases, with 13 bases separating them. Germline V gives CDR1 SGHRS, CDR2 YFSETQ. The CDR3 is made up of 14 amino acids. The CDR3 here is CASSPGPGNTEAFF. CDR3 nucleotide sequence: TGCGCCAGCAGTCCGGGCCCTGGAAACACTGAAGCTTTCTTT.

This clonotype was detected many times. This chain connects TRBV5-1 to TRBJ2-5, with unresolved D. Germline V gene sequence: CDR1 SGHRS, CDR2 YFSETQ. The CDR3 covers 12 residues. V was clipped by 2 bases and J by 5 bases, with 7 bases between them. The CDR3 coding sequence is TGCGCCAGCAGCTTAAATTTGGAGACCCAGTACTTC. This translates into CASSLNLETQYF.

The genes are TRBV29-1 and TRBJ2-7; weak D call: TRBD2 (5 bases). The CDR3 is 16 residues long. In germline, CDR1 is SQVTM, CDR2 ANQGSEA. Trimming took 3 bases from V and 1 from J, leaving 19 bases between them. The CDR3 DNA reads TGCAGCGTTGACCCCAGAGGGCTAGCCGTATCCTACGAGCAGTACTTC. Protein sequence: CSVDPRGLAVSYEQYF.

This clonotype was seen at least ten times. V is TRBV20-1 and J is TRBJ1-2; D might be TRBD1 (5 bases). V gave up 3 bases and J gave up 3 bases, with 8 bases separating them. CDR1 DFQATT and CDR2 SNEGSKA come from the germline V gene (reference sequence). The CDR3 consists of 12 residues. The CDR3 DNA follows: TGCAGTGCTAGCAGGGAGGACTATGGCTACACCTTC. Its protein product is CSASREDYGYTF.

In its sample, this clonotype was seen many times. The chain joins TRBV20-1 to TRBJ2-3; D possibly corresponds to TRBD2 (6 bases). Trimming took 5 bases from V and 6 from J, leaving 21 bases between them. The CDR3 runs 15 residues. CDR1 is DFQATT, CDR2 SNEGSKA, per germline (reference sequence). This chain's CDR3 is CSAGDAPGGWDTQYF. DNA of the CDR3: TGCAGTGCTGGGGACGCCCCTGGGGGGTGGGATACGCAGTATTTT.

This clonotype occurred a few times. This chain connects TRBV20-1 to TRBJ2-6, with D perhaps being TRBD1 or TRBD2 (5 bases each). Germline CDR1 and CDR2: DFQATT and SNEGSKA (reference sequence). The CDR3 covers 17 residues. V lost 3 bases, J lost 0 bases, and 15 bases lay in between. The CDR3 protein is CSARGTKANSGANVLTF. The CDR3 DNA reads as TGCAGTGCTAGGGGGACGAAAGCCAACTCTGGGGCCAACGTCCTGACTTTC.

The sample holds many counts of this clonotype. The CDR3 sequence: CSVVGRGGEQYF. The CDR3 DNA reads as TGCAGCGTTGTGGGTCGCGGAGGCGAGCAGTACTTC. The J gene is TRBJ2-7, the V gene TRBV29-1; tentative D call: TRBD2 (5 bases). Germline V gene lookup returns CDR1 SQVTM and CDR2 ANQGSEA. V lost 4 bases and J 6 bases, leaving 13 bases between the germline ends. The CDR3 covers 12 residues.

There are a few counts of this clonotype. The rearrangement links TRBV10-2 to TRBJ2-7; tentatively, D is TRBD2 (6 bases). Germline lookup yields CDR1 WSHSY and CDR2 SAAADI. The CDR3 is 16 amino acids. V lost 8 bases to trimming and J lost 2 bases, with 22 bases between them. CDR3: CASGMWGGETPYEQYF. The CDR3, as DNA: TGCGCCAGCGGAATGTGGGGAGGCGAAACCCCCTACGAGCAGTACTTC.

At least ten counts were recorded for this clonotype. J is TRBJ1-4 and V is TRBV4-2; a weak D match, TRBD1 (5 bases). V was clipped by 4 bases and J by 7 bases, with 10 bases between them. The CDR3 runs 13 residues. Germline CDR1 LGHNA, CDR2 YNFKEQ. CDR3 in DNA: TGTGCCAGCAGCCTGGGACGAAGTGAAAAACTGTTTTTT. It encodes CASSLGRSEKLFF.

This clonotype occurred many times. This rearrangement joins TRBV20-1 to TRBJ1-6; the D is unclear. There are 12 residues in the CDR3. V was pared by 3 bases and J by 6 bases, with 6 bases between. CDR1 and CDR2 from the germline V gene are DFQATT and SNEGSKA (reference sequence). CDR3 bases: TGCAGTGCTAGTTCCGGTAATTCACCCCTCCACTTT. Its translation is CSASSGNSPLHF.

This clonotype was seen many times. Here the CDR3 reads CASSFPGQGDYEQYF. The CDR3 region has the DNA TGTGCCAGCAGTTTTCCGGGACAGGGGGACTACGAGCAGTACTTC. The chain is built from TRBV28 and TRBJ2-7; TRBD1 aligns across 11 bases. The trim removed 3 bases at V and 3 bases at J, leaving 4 bases unmatched. The CDR3 runs 15 residues. Germline CDR1 and CDR2: MDHEN and SYDVKM.

V and J are TRBV6-6 and TRBJ1-1, with D unclear. Trimming left V 11 bases short and J 4 bases short, with 8 bases between. Germline V gene data show CDR1 as MNHNY and CDR2 as SVGAGI (reference sequence). The CDR3 is made up of 10 amino acids. The CDR3 sequence: CACRGTEAFF. The CDR3 nucleotides read TGTGCCTGTCGCGGCACTGAAGCTTTCTTT.

This clonotype appeared many times. This chain uses TRBV20-1 with TRBJ2-1; 10 positions agree with TRBD1. V was clipped by 3 bases and J by 12 bases; unmatched bases: 8. From germline, CDR1 is DFQATT and CDR2 SNEGSKA (reference sequence). The CDR3 consists of 13 residues. Here the CDR3 reads CSARVGTGVGQFF. Here the CDR3 DNA reads TGCAGTGCTAGGGTCGGGACAGGGGTAGGGCAGTTCTTC.

This clonotype was detected a few times. J is TRBJ1-5 and V is TRBV29-1; D ambiguous. The CDR3 loop spans 13 amino acids. V lost 4 bases and J 0 bases, leaving 7 bases between the germline ends. CDR1 is SQVTM and CDR2 is ANQGSEA in the germline V gene. This chain's CDR3 is CSVGEYSNQPQHF. CDR3 in DNA: TGCAGCGTTGGAGAGTATAGCAATCAGCCCCAGCATTTT.